This is a list of T cell receptor beta chains from one sample in a study of response to subunit inactivated influenza vaccine. A single record per CDR3 protein comes from TCRdb applying MiXCR to the RT-PCR reads. The sample has hundreds of thousands of distinct CDR3 sequences; about an eighth are singletons. The input for sequencing was PBMCs from blood, taken on the day of vaccination. All receptors come from a man aged 50 to 60 who received an inactivated influenza vaccine. Both conserved end residues are part of each CDR3. A D gene is named only where the DNA matches it firmly. Clone size, where shown, is once, few, many, or a class for clones that have expanded.

>TRBV11-2|-|TRBJ2-3|few
CASSSLGGVADTQYF
TGTGCCAGCAGCTCCTTAGGGGGAGTCGCAGATACGCAGTATTTT
>TRBV5-5|TRBD2|TRBJ2-1|few
CASSLTGLANEQFF
TGTGCCAGCAGCCTAACGGGACTAGCGAATGAGCAGTTCTTC
>TRBV28|TRBD1|TRBJ1-1|-
CASSWGQANGEAFF
TGTGCCAGCAGTTGGGGACAGGCAAATGGTGAAGCTTTCTTT
>TRBV28|-|TRBJ2-2|few
CASTSMAWGRDTGELFF
TGTGCCAGTACCTCGATGGCCTGGGGGCGCGACACCGGGGAGCTGTTTTTT
>TRBV11-2|-|TRBJ2-2|many
CASSTTNTGELFF
TGTGCCAGCAGCACAACGAACACCGGGGAGCTGTTTTTT
>TRBV5-1|-|TRBJ1-2|few
CASSVQGPGSYTF
TGCGCCAGCAGCGTACAGGGTCCCGGTAGCTACACCTTC
>TRBV29-1|-|TRBJ2-2|few
CSVSSNTGELFF
TGCAGCGTTAGTTCGAACACCGGGGAGCTGTTTTTT
>TRBV10-3|-|TRBJ2-5|few
CAISESIEGTAETQYF
TGTGCCATCAGTGAGTCTATTGAGGGAACCGCAGAGACCCAGTACTTC
>TRBV6-6|TRBD1|TRBJ2-7|-
CASSPQGIGEQYF
TGTGCCAGCAGCCCACAGGGGATCGGCGAGCAGTACTTC
>TRBV4-3|TRBD2|TRBJ2-7|-
CASSQETSAYYEQYF
TGCGCCAGCAGCCAAGAAACTAGCGCGTACTACGAGCAGTACTTC
>TRBV24-1|-|TRBJ1-2|few
CATSDLDWSRGYTF
TGTGCCACCAGTGATCTCGATTGGTCCAGGGGCTACACCTTC
>TRBV5-1|TRBD2|TRBJ2-5|-
CASQLAGGPKETQYF
TGCGCCAGCCAACTAGCGGGAGGCCCAAAAGAGACCCAGTACTTC
>TRBV5-1|TRBD1|TRBJ2-5|few
CASSRTGRQETQYF
TGCGCCAGCAGCAGGACAGGGCGGCAAGAGACCCAGTACTTC
>TRBV20-1|-|TRBJ2-2|many
CSASAANTGELFF
TGCAGTGCTAGTGCGGCGAACACCGGGGAGCTGTTTTTT
>TRBV7-2|TRBD1|TRBJ2-7|few
CASSSNRGAEQYF
TGTGCCAGCAGCTCAAACAGGGGCGCCGAGCAGTACTTC
>TRBV4-3|-|TRBJ2-6|many
CASSQDSGANVLTF
TGCGCCAGCAGCCAAGATTCTGGGGCCAACGTCCTGACTTTC
>TRBV12-3/TRBV12-4|-|TRBJ2-4|few
CASSHGGRQNIQYF
TGTGCCAGCAGCCACGGGGGACGACAAAACATTCAGTACTTC
>TRBV20-1|-|TRBJ2-3|few
CSASGINTDTQYF
TGCAGTGCTAGCGGGATCAACACAGATACGCAGTATTTT
>TRBV5-1|TRBD1|TRBJ1-1|-
CASSLVGQELGEAFF
TGCGCCAGCAGCTTGGTGGGACAGGAGTTGGGTGAAGCTTTCTTT
>TRBV3-1|-|TRBJ2-1|few
CASSQETYNEQFF
TGTGCCAGCAGCCAAGAAACTTACAATGAGCAGTTCTTC
>TRBV11-1|-|TRBJ1-1|many
CASSSGTANTEAFF
TGTGCCAGCAGTTCAGGGACGGCCAACACTGAAGCTTTCTTT
>TRBV11-2|TRBD1|TRBJ2-3|-
CASSADLGTGGRTRIQYF
TGTGCCAGCAGCGCAGACCTCGGGACAGGGGGCCGGACTAGAATACAGTATTTT
>TRBV7-2|-|TRBJ2-7|many
CASSLGGGIEQYF
TGTGCCAGCAGCTTAGGTGGGGGGATCGAGCAGTACTTC
>TRBV9|-|TRBJ2-7|few
CASSGKGNLYEQYF
TGTGCCAGCAGCGGAAAAGGAAATCTCTACGAGCAGTACTTC
>TRBV7-2|-|TRBJ2-2|few
CASSVGGTVRSGELFF
TGTGCCAGCAGCGTCGGGGGGACAGTACGCAGCGGGGAGCTGTTTTTT
>TRBV12-3/TRBV12-4|-|TRBJ1-5|few
CASSQGGWQPQHF
TGTGCCAGCAGTCAAGGGGGTTGGCAGCCCCAGCATTTT
>TRBV15|-|TRBJ1-1|few
CATSRDKKGVTEAFF
TGTGCCACCAGCAGAGATAAAAAGGGGGTGACTGAAGCTTTCTTT
>TRBV20-1|TRBD2|TRBJ2-2|few
CSAISGGAAGELFF
TGCAGTGCAATTAGCGGGGGGGCTGCCGGGGAGCTGTTTTTT
>TRBV5-5|-|TRBJ2-4|-
CTSSLDNENIQYF
TGTACCAGCAGCTTGGATAACGAAAACATTCAGTACTTC
>TRBV5-5|TRBD1|TRBJ1-5|few
CASSLSGGAGQPQHF
TGTGCCAGCAGCTTATCAGGGGGCGCGGGGCAGCCCCAGCATTTT
>TRBV29-1|-|TRBJ2-5|few
CSVDLPSGALGTQYF
TGCAGCGTTGACCTGCCGTCGGGTGCCCTGGGGACCCAGTACTTC
>TRBV10-3|TRBD1|TRBJ2-7|few
CAGGQEDYEQYF
TGTGCCGGGGGACAGGAAGACTACGAGCAGTACTTC
>TRBV20-1|TRBD1|TRBJ2-7|few
CSARPPGQGYEQYF
TGCAGTGCTAGACCCCCGGGACAGGGCTACGAGCAGTACTTC
>TRBV6-2/TRBV6-3|-|TRBJ2-7|few
CATGFRAYEQYF
TGTGCCACGGGATTTAGGGCCTACGAGCAGTACTTC
>TRBV6-5|-|TRBJ1-1|-
CASSEGTEAFF
TGTGCCAGCTCCGAAGGTACTGAAGCTTTCTTT
>TRBV5-5|-|TRBJ2-3|many
CASSTLNSYGSDTQYF
TGTGCCAGCAGCACCCTTAACTCGTATGGATCAGATACGCAGTATTTT
>TRBV5-1|TRBD1|TRBJ2-5|few
CASSVPDRGGQTQYF
TGCGCCAGCAGCGTCCCGGACAGGGGAGGACAGACCCAGTACTTC
>TRBV7-2|-|TRBJ2-2|few
CASSTYSLTGELFF
TGTGCCAGCAGCACTTACTCGTTAACCGGGGAGCTGTTTTTT
>TRBV7-2|-|TRBJ1-3|-
CASSLGGAEGNTIYF
TGTGCCAGCAGCTTAGGAGGGGCGGAGGGAAACACCATATATTTT
>TRBV7-2|TRBD2|TRBJ2-1|few
CASSLVSGTSFDEQFF
TGTGCCAGCAGCTTAGTGTCCGGGACTAGCTTCGATGAGCAGTTCTTC
>TRBV5-1|TRBD2|TRBJ2-1|many
CASSLEGTSGNEQFF
TGCGCCAGCAGCTTGGAAGGGACTAGTGGCAATGAGCAGTTCTTC
>TRBV29-1|TRBD2|TRBJ2-3|few
CSVDMTSGGNTQYF
TGCAGCGTTGATATGACTAGCGGGGGAAATACGCAGTATTTT
>TRBV28|-|TRBJ2-7|few
CASSFARTKEQYF
TGTGCCAGCAGTTTTGCTAGGACTAAAGAGCAGTACTTC
>TRBV28|-|TRBJ1-5|-
CASSFRQLGNQPQHF
TGTGCCAGCAGTTTTCGACAACTTGGCAATCAGCCCCAGCATTTT
>TRBV5-1|TRBD2|TRBJ2-2|-
CASKMTSGMNTGELFF
TGCGCCAGCAAAATGACTAGCGGGATGAACACCGGGGAGCTGTTTTTT
>TRBV20-1|TRBD2|TRBJ2-5|-
CSARSLLAGEGLGTQYF
TGCAGTGCTAGATCACTTCTAGCGGGAGAAGGCCTGGGGACCCAGTACTTC
>TRBV5-6|-|TRBJ2-5|once
CASSAARGGTQYF
TGTGCCAGCAGCGCCGCTAGGGGGGGGACCCAGTACTTC
>TRBV20-1|TRBD1|TRBJ2-7|-
CSASLGQNYEQYF
TGCAGTGCTAGTCTGGGACAGAACTACGAGCAGTACTTC
>TRBV12-3/TRBV12-4|-|TRBJ1-1|few
CASNFDRLNTEAFF
TGTGCCAGCAACTTCGACAGGCTGAACACTGAAGCTTTCTTT
>TRBV24-1|TRBD2|TRBJ2-1|few
CAVSREGHYNEQFF
TGTGCCGTATCTAGGGAGGGCCATTACAATGAGCAGTTCTTC
>TRBV15|TRBD2|TRBJ2-5|many
CATSRGTSLTLQETQYF
TGTGCCACCAGCAGAGGGACTAGCCTAACCCTACAAGAGACCCAGTACTTC
>TRBV12-3/TRBV12-4|-|TRBJ1-2|few
CASSFGSTKPLGTF
TGTGCCAGCAGTTTTGGCAGCACTAAGCCTCTCGGTACCTTC
>TRBV5-1|-|TRBJ2-7|many
CASSIRDRVAEQYF
TGCGCCAGCAGCATCCGGGACCGAGTGGCCGAGCAGTACTTC